This entry is about one T cell receptor beta chain. What it binds is unknown. This sample was included in a study of cytomegalovirus exposure and HLA in healthy donors. Points from the study as a whole: It was 160 or so TCR beta chains that were listed as cytomegalovirus-associated.

V was shortened by 4 bases and J by 0 bases, with 7 bases between the two germline ends. The CDR3 is 12 residues long. Germline-derived CDR1 and CDR2 are SQVTM and ANQGSEA. Repertoires were generated with immunoSEQ multiplex PCR, while TCRdb's copy carries only in-frame clones and drops some. The table records tens of thousands of clones, 94% of them present only once. Sequencing was carried out using PBMCs. V and J are TRBV29-1 and TRBJ2-7; D is uncertain. This receptor was identified in a man aged 18 to 30 in good health and CMV-seropositive. CDR3 region: CSVATHSYEQYF. In DNA, the CDR3 is TGCAGCGTTGCGACACACTCCTACGAGCAGTACTTC.